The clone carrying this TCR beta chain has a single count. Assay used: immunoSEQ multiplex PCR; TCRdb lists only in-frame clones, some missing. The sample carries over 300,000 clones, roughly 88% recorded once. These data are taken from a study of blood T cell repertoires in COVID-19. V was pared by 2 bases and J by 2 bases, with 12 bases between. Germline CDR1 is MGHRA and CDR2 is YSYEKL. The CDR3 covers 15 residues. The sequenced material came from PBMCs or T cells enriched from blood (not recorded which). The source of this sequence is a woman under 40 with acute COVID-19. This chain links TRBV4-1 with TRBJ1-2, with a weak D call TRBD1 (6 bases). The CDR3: CASSQTTGNNYGYTF. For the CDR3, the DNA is TGCGCCAGCAGCCAAACCACAGGGAACAACTATGGCTACACCTTC.